This T cell receptor beta chain was obtained from a study of blood T cell repertoires in COVID-19. This CDR3 is 14 amino acids long. V gave up 5 bases and J gave up 9 bases; unmatched junction bases: 8. Germline V gene sequence: CDR1 LNHDA, CDR2 SQIVND (reference sequence). This table comes from immunoSEQ multiplex PCR, and its TCRdb copy is limited to in-frame clones, with some not included. The sample includes approximately 70,000 clones, approximately 89% of them seen just once. Sequencing used peripheral blood. V is TRBV19 and J is TRBJ2-1, with TRBD2 matching over 9 bases. The receptor's source is a woman aged 55-70 years with acute or convalescent COVID-19. The CDR3 loop reads CASSGAGGPSEQFF. DNA for the CDR3: TGTGCCAGTAGTGGAGCGGGGGGCCCCAGTGAGCAGTTCTTC.